This entry is about one T cell receptor (beta chain). Its antigen is unidentified. This record belongs to a study of monozygotic twins with inflammatory bowel disease. Study-level findings and limits: Fewer shared clonotypes with others were found in IBD patients than in healthy twins, especially with disease activity.

Every TCR library consumed approximately 3,500 ng of total RNA. UMIs bearing a 6-nucleotide sample barcode were added through template switching. TCRdb reprocessed the 5' RACE reads and stores each CDR3 protein as one record, lacking DNA. Seen in this sample are nearly 450,000 distinct CDR3 sequences; the ten most common clones hold 2.4%. Looked up from germline, CDR1 is SGHRS and CDR2 is YFSETQ. This CDR3 is built from 15 residues. This sequence was found in a human donor with ulcerative colitis or Crohn's disease, or a healthy co-twin of an affected twin (not recorded which). The chain couples TRBV5-1 to TRBJ2-3; TCRdb names TRBD1, which stays unverified in the absence of DNA. The sequenced material came from blood. The CDR3 here is CASSLPGDRTDTQYF.